This T cell receptor (beta chain) was captured by sequencing in a study of blood T cell repertoires in COVID-19. This table comes from immunoSEQ multiplex PCR, and its TCRdb copy is limited to in-frame clones, with some not included. This table has approximately 190,000 clones, roughly three quarters appearing once. Trimming left V 4 bases short and J 4 bases short, with 7 bases between. Germline lookup yields CDR1 MNHEY and CDR2 SVGEGT. This CDR3 spans 13 amino acids. The clonotype originates from a man in his sixties with active or convalescent COVID-19. The J gene is TRBJ2-2, the V gene TRBV6-2 or TRBV6-3, with D tentatively TRBD2 (6 bases). Sequencing was done on a sample of peripheral blood. The CDR3 DNA follows: TGTGCCAGCAGTTCCGGGAGCACCGGGGAGCTGTTTTTT. It encodes CASSSGSTGELFF.